The 27 T cell receptor beta chains below come from one sample, sequenced in a study of blood T cell repertoires in COVID-19. TCRdb keeps only in-frame clones here, not all; method: immunoSEQ multiplex PCR. The sample includes 100,000 to 150,000 clones, around 89% of them seen just once. Sequencing was carried out using peripheral blood. These receptors all come from a man aged 60-69 years with COVID-19, enrolled during active disease.

The chain couples TRBV6-5 to TRBJ1-2, with D possibly matching TRBD1 (5 bases). Germline V lookup: CDR1 MNHEY, CDR2 SVGAGI. CDR3 length equals 12 residues. Deletions cut 8 bases from V and 2 bases from J, with 9 bases between. DNA for the CDR3: TGTGCCAGCCGCGCAGGGAACTATGGCTACACCTTC. Residues: CASRAGNYGYTF.

The chain carries TRBV27 and TRBJ2-7, with D uncertain. V was shortened by 6 bases and J by 3 bases, with 12 bases between the two germline ends. Germline CDR1 reads MNHEY; CDR2 reads SMNVEV (reference sequence). This CDR3 has 13 amino acids. The CDR3 coding sequence is TGTGCCAGCAGGGCAAATTCATACTACGAGCAGTACTTC. Residues: CASRANSYYEQYF.

V is TRBV6-2 or TRBV6-3 and J is TRBJ1-5; 7 nucleotides line up with TRBD1. The CDR3 sequence is 16 residues long. V lost 2 bases, J lost 7 bases, and 11 bases stayed unmatched. CDR1 MNHEY and CDR2 SVGEGT come from the germline V gene. CDR3: CASSYPASGGNQPQHF. CDR3 coding DNA: TGTGCCAGCAGTTACCCGGCGTCAGGGGGAAACCAGCCCCAGCATTTT.

The V and J genes are TRBV19 and TRBJ2-7; 7 nucleotides align to TRBD1. Germline V gene sequence: CDR1 LNHDA, CDR2 SQIVND (reference sequence). The V segment lost 5 bases and the J segment 5 bases; nucleotides outside the gene matches: 12. The CDR3 runs 15 residues. CDR3 DNA: TGTGCCAGTAGTGCCCAACTAACAGGGGTCCACGAGCAGTACTTC. Residues: CASSAQLTGVHEQYF.

The chain links TRBV6-5 to TRBJ1-2; D possibly corresponds to TRBD1 (6 bases). Deletions cut 3 bases from V and 5 bases from J, with 16 bases between. Germline V gene data show CDR1 as MNHEY and CDR2 as SVGAGI. CDR3 length equals 15 residues. The DNA of the CDR3 is TGTGCCAGCAGTTATTCTTCTCGGGACACTTATGGCTACACCTTC. Translating it yields CASSYSSRDTYGYTF.

The rearrangement uses TRBV30 and TRBJ1-5; D ambiguous. From germline, CDR1 is GTSNPN and CDR2 SVGIG (reference sequence). The CDR3 has 12 residues. The V end was cut by 1 base, the J end by 6 bases, with 7 bases between. CDR3 bases: TGTGCCTGGAGTGAGGAGGGTCAGCCCCAGCATTTT. It specifies CAWSEEGQPQHF. The variable domain in full, completed from reference TRBV30 and TRBJ1-5, reads SQTIHQWPATLVQPVGSPLSLECTVEGTSNPNLYWYRQAAGRGLQLLFYSVGIGQISSEVPQNLSASRPQDRQFILSSKKLLLSDSGFYLCAWSEEGQPQHFGDGTRLSIL.

The chain uses TRBV9 and TRBJ2-3; 11 nucleotides align to TRBD2. Germline trimming cut 3 bases from V and 2 bases from J; bases unmatched to any gene: 2. The CDR3 is made up of 15 amino acids. The V gene's germline CDR1 is SGDLS and CDR2 YYNGEE. The CDR3 spells CASSELAGDTDTQYF. The CDR3 region has the DNA TGTGCCAGCAGCGAACTAGCGGGGGACACAGATACGCAGTATTTT.

The V and J genes are TRBV11-2 and TRBJ2-1, with no clear D. This CDR3 is 15 amino acids long. CDR1 is SGHAT and CDR2 is FQNNGV in the germline V gene. The V end lost 5 bases, the J end lost 0 bases, and 11 bases lay between the germline ends. CDR3 in amino acids: CASSPSSSSYNEQFF. The CDR3 coding sequence is TGTGCCAGCAGCCCGTCATCCAGCTCCTACAATGAGCAGTTCTTC.

CDR3 bases: TGTGCCAGCATGAGGAATGAAAAACTGTTTTTT. It specifies CASMRNEKLFF. This chain connects TRBV2 to TRBJ1-4, with D unresolved. CDR1 and CDR2 (germline): SNHLY, FYNNEI. The length of the CDR3 is 11 residues. Deletions cut 7 bases from V and 5 bases from J, with 5 bases between.

CDR3 bases: TGCGCCAGCAGCCCAACGACAGGGCCCTACAATGAGCAGTTCTTC. Protein sequence: CASSPTTGPYNEQFF. V is TRBV5-1 and J is TRBJ2-1, with 7 bases fitting TRBD1. V was clipped by 4 bases and J by 2 bases; unmatched bases: 6. Germline V gene sequence: CDR1 SGHRS, CDR2 YFSETQ. The CDR3 is 15 residues long.

The chain recombines TRBV9 with TRBJ2-4, with TRBD1 as a possible D gene (6 bases). V was cut by 4 bases and J by 4 bases, with 9 bases left in between. The germline V gene has CDR1 SGDLS and CDR2 YYNGEE. The CDR3 sequence is 13 residues long. The CDR3 here is CASSLGQKNIQYF. CDR3 nucleotides: TGTGCCAGCAGCCTTGGACAGAAAAACATTCAGTACTTC. The full variable domain, in which reference TRBV9 and TRBJ2-4 provide the parts outside the CDR3, is DSGVTQTPKHLITATGQRVTLRCSPRSGDLSVYWYQQSLDQGLQFLIQYYNGEERAKGNILERFSAQQFPDLHSELNLSSLELGDSALYFCASSLGQKNIQYFGAGTRLSVL.

V is TRBV21-1 and J is TRBJ1-6. TRBV21-1 is given as a pseudogene. This CDR3 comprises 15 residues. CDR3 nucleotides: TGTGCCAGCAGCAAAGTCCGCGGGGGCCATTCACCCCTCCACTTT. It encodes CASSKVRGGHSPLHF.

CDR3 protein: CASSYNRGTGELFF. The CDR3 coding sequence is TGCGCCAGCAGTTACAACAGGGGTACCGGGGAGCTGTTTTTT. The chain links TRBV5-1 to TRBJ2-2; 7 nucleotides align to TRBD1. The ends lost 5 bases at V and 5 bases at J; junction bases unmatched: 6. The V gene's germline CDR1 is SGHRS and CDR2 YFSETQ. The length of the CDR3 is 14 residues.

The rearrangement links TRBV19 to TRBJ2-3, with TRBD2 matching over 9 bases. CDR1 LNHDA and CDR2 SQIVND come from the germline V gene (reference sequence). Unmatched junction bases numbered 4, after V lost 4 bases and J lost 2 bases. There are 15 residues in the CDR3. Here the CDR3 reads CASSRLAGTTDTQYF. Written as DNA, the CDR3 is TGTGCCAGTAGTAGGCTAGCGGGGACCACAGATACGCAGTATTTT.

This chain uses TRBV28 with TRBJ1-2; TRBD1 agrees at 8 bases. V shed 5 bases, J shed 2 bases, and the junction held 10 bases outside the gene matches. This CDR3 has 16 amino acids. In germline, CDR1 is MDHEN, CDR2 SYDVKM. CDR3 bases: TGTGCCAGCAGTCCCGACAGGGGTGGGGCCAACTATGGCTACACCTTC. Protein sequence: CASSPDRGGANYGYTF.

As regards this clone: Distinct nucleotide sequences in the sample also encode this CDR3. The genes are TRBV9 and TRBJ2-2, with TRBD1 as a possible D gene (5 bases). Germline V lookup: CDR1 SGDLS, CDR2 YYNGEE. The CDR3 is 14 amino acids. V lost 1 base and J lost 5, with 9 bases in between. In DNA, the CDR3 is TGTGCCAGCAGCGTACTTGACAGTACCGGGGAGCTGTTTTTT. Its protein is CASSVLDSTGELFF.

This rearrangement joins TRBV4-1 to TRBJ1-1, with D perhaps TRBD1 (5 bases). The CDR3 length is 14 residues. Germline V gene lookup returns CDR1 MGHRA and CDR2 YSYEKL. V lost 6 bases to trimming and J lost 0 bases, with 11 bases between them. The CDR3 region is CASRRRALNTEAFF. The CDR3 DNA reads as TGCGCCAGCAGACGCAGGGCCTTGAACACTGAAGCTTTCTTT.

This clone was found once. J is TRBJ2-2 and V is TRBV9; D is possibly TRBD2 (5 bases). V was cut by 6 bases and J by 0 bases, with 12 bases left in between. Germline V lookup: CDR1 SGDLS, CDR2 YYNGEE. The CDR3 sequence is 15 residues long. The CDR3 DNA follows: TGTGCCAGCAACGAGGGCCCCTCGAACACCGGGGAGCTGTTTTTT. Its protein is CASNEGPSNTGELFF.

The gene calls are TRBV19 and TRBJ2-7; 9 bases align to TRBD1. Trimming took 3 bases from V and 5 from J; bases not matched to a gene: 2. Looked up from germline, CDR1 is LNHDA and CDR2 is SQIVND (reference sequence). This CDR3 has 13 amino acids. The CDR3 DNA is TGTGCCAGTAGTATTGACAGGGGGAACGAGCAGTACTTC. It codes for CASSIDRGNEQYF.

The rearrangement uses TRBV9 and TRBJ2-1; 9 nucleotides match TRBD2. The CDR3 consists of 17 residues. Unmatched junction bases numbered 8, after V lost 4 bases and J lost 0 bases. CDR1 and CDR2 from the germline V gene are SGDLS and YYNGEE. The CDR3 region is CASSTRLAVSSYNEQFF. The DNA of the CDR3 is TGTGCCAGCAGCACTCGACTAGCGGTCAGCTCCTACAATGAGCAGTTCTTC.

V usage is TRBV5-1 and J usage is TRBJ1-1; 8 bases align to TRBD1. Losses at the gene ends were 4 bases for V and 0 bases for J; bases not matched to a gene: 8. The germline V gene has CDR1 SGHRS and CDR2 YFSETQ. The CDR3 covers 16 residues. CDR3 protein: CASSPGQGIMNTEAFF. For the CDR3, the DNA is TGCGCCAGCAGCCCAGGACAGGGAATCATGAACACTGAAGCTTTCTTT.

This chain uses TRBV5-5 with TRBJ2-1; D is perhaps TRBD1 (7 bases). The CDR3 sequence is 14 residues long. V was clipped by 0 bases and J by 8 bases, with 12 bases between them. CDR1 and CDR2 (germline): SGHKS, YYEKEE (reference sequence). The CDR3 DNA reads as TGTGCCAGCAGCTTGGGACTAGGGGGCGATGAGCAGTTCTTC. Translation: CASSLGLGGDEQFF. Supplemented by reference TRBV5-5 and TRBJ2-1, the full variable domain reads DAGVTQSPTHLIKTRGQQVTLRCSPISGHKSVSWYQQVLGQGPQFIFQYYEKEERGRGNFPDRFSARQFPNYSSELNVNALLLGDSALYLCASSLGLGGDEQFFGPGTRLTVL.

V gene TRBV27 combines with J gene TRBJ1-2, with TRBD1 matching over 7 bases. V shed 5 bases, J shed 6 bases, and the junction held 15 bases outside the gene matches. Germline CDR1 is MNHEY and CDR2 is SMNVEV (reference sequence). CDR3 length equals 16 residues. The CDR3 DNA sequence: TGTGCCAGCAGTCCCAGGGGGGCCCTATCCGGGCATGGCTACACCTTC. Its translation is CASSPRGALSGHGYTF.

V and J are TRBV5-1 and TRBJ1-1, with D possibly being TRBD1 (6 bases). There are 14 residues in the CDR3. From germline, CDR1 is SGHRS and CDR2 YFSETQ. V was trimmed by 0 bases and J by 5 bases, leaving 11 bases between them. This CDR3 reads CASSLGGQSTEAFF. The CDR3 DNA sequence: TGCGCCAGCAGCTTGGGTGGACAGTCGACTGAAGCTTTCTTT.

The gene calls are TRBV7-8 and TRBJ2-7; TRBD1 might be the D (6 bases). The CDR3 consists of 14 residues. Looked up from germline, CDR1 is SGHVS and CDR2 is FQNEAQ. V shed 5 bases and J shed 6 bases, with 17 bases lying between them. The CDR3 sequence: CASSASRDTFEQYF. CDR3 DNA sequence: TGTGCCAGCAGCGCGAGCCGGGACACCTTCGAGCAGTACTTC.

The chain joins TRBV4-3 to TRBJ1-6, with a weak D call TRBD1 (5 bases). Deletions cut 1 base from V and 8 bases from J, with 18 bases between. Per the germline V gene, CDR1 is LGHNA and CDR2 is YSLEER. This CDR3 has 17 residues. This CDR3 reads CASSQVLGGEVDSPLHF. The CDR3, as DNA: TGCGCCAGCAGCCAAGTCCTGGGGGGTGAAGTTGATTCACCCCTCCACTTT.

The chain employs TRBV10-3 and TRBJ2-4; perhaps TRBD1 as D (8 bases). Germline V gene data show CDR1 as ENHRY and CDR2 as SYGVKD. Trimming took 0 bases from V and 0 from J, leaving 12 bases between them. The CDR3 runs to 17 residues. The CDR3: CAISESQGGVAKNIQYF. The DNA for the CDR3 is TGTGCCATCAGTGAGTCACAGGGGGGGGTAGCCAAAAACATTCAGTACTTC.